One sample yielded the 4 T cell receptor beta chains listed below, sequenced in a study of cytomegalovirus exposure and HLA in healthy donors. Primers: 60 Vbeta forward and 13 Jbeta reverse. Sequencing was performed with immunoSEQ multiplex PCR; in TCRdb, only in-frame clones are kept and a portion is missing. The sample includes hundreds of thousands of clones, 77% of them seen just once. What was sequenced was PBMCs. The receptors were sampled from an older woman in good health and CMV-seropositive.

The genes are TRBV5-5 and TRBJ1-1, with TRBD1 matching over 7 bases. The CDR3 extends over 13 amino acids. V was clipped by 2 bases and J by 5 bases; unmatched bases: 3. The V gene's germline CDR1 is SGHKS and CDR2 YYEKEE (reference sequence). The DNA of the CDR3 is TGTGCCAGCAGCTTAGGGACAGCGACTGAAGCTTTCTTT. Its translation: CASSLGTATEAFF.

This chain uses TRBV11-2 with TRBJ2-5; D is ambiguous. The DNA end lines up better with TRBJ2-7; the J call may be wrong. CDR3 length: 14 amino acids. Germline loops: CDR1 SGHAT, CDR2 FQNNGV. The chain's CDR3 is CASSSVVSSYEQYF. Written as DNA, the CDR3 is TGTGCCAGCAGCTCCGTTGTTAGCTCCTACGAGCAGTACTTC.

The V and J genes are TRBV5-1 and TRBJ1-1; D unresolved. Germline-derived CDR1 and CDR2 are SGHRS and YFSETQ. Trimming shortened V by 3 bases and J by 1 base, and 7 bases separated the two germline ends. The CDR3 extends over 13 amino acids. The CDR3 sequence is CASSSQRNTEAFF. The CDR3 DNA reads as TGCGCCAGCAGCTCACAGAGGAACACTGAAGCTTTCTTT.

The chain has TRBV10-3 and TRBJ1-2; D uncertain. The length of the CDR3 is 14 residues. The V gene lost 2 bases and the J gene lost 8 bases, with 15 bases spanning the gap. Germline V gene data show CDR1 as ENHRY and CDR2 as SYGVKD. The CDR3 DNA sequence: TGTGCCATCAGTGAGGTAACCGGGTTAAGCGGCTACACCTTC. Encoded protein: CAISEVTGLSGYTF.